Here is one TCR beta chain with its context. This clone's antigen is unknown. One base away there is no much larger clone; base qualities are not given. The cohort consisted of more than 650 healthy bone marrow donors. All cohort members were sampled while nominally healthy, although unrecorded immune exposures were likely present. The donor tested CMV seronegative, placing the donor among the 350 to 400 seronegative members of the cohort. A peripheral blood sample was collected from each donor, and TCR beta sequencing was performed on peripheral blood mononuclear cells. Genomic DNA extraction from the blood cell samples was performed with the Qiagen DNeasy Blood Extraction Kit. This sample was included in a study of cytomegalovirus exposure and HLA in healthy donors (dated by TCRdb to 2017 to 2019). About the investigation overall: In an earlier analysis of about 560 of the donors, 250 to 350 Gb of sequence data and approximately 100 million unique TCR beta sequences from about 180 million T cells were reported. Approximately 310 gigabases of sequencing data and 80 million or so unique TCR sequences were included in an early release covering 550 to 650 HLA-typed donors. The genetic ancestry cluster associated with self-reported Caucasian donors included 65% to 90% of the roughly 390 genotyped donors. The study aimed to test whether cataloging public T cell receptors could reveal signatures of past pathogen exposure. The study used immunosequencing to profile the T cell repertoires of 670 or so subjects and linked those repertoires to cytomegalovirus serostatus. Besides the first cohort of approximately 710 subjects, a separate validation cohort made up of roughly 130 different subjects was used. The study combined high-throughput TCR immunosequencing, statistical association of individual TCRs with disease status, and machine learning to predict cytomegalovirus infection status. In a later analysis, previously published TCR beta repertoires from several hundred donors were re-analyzed and high-resolution HLA genotyping was added so that TCR occurrence patterns could be studied. Rather than using new phenotypic data, the later analysis identified candidate immune exposures from TCR beta sequences and from how often those sequences occurred across donors. An earlier analysis of around 580 of the donors used high-throughput TCR beta sequencing to judge whether each TCR beta V gene segment behaved as functional or pseudogenic. Donor age, sex, ethnicity and CMV serostatus were collected together with the repertoire data. In a later genetic analysis, genome-wide SNP genotypes for about three fifths of the roughly 670 donors were used, and that subset was treated as a discovery cohort. Every repertoire in the discovery cohort had been generated on one and the same sequencing platform. Both class I and class II loci were covered by HLA typing, at four-digit resolution. Typing coverage differed by locus: A, B, C, DRB1 and DQB1 were typed in about 629-640 donors, DQA1 in 500 to 550, DPA1 in 600 to 610, and DPB1 in roughly 470. Four or five DR-DQ haplotypes were treated as single units for association and clustering because of strong linkage in the cohort. Across about 380 genotyped donors of the cohort, an average of roughly 250,000 unique TCR beta nucleotide sequences per donor were sequenced, and roughly 20% of those sequences were non-productive. Findings and caveats that apply to the study as a whole: A further reported finding was that TCR beta sequences accurately predicted the HLA-A and HLA-B alleles for most subjects in the first cohort. A few of the identified cytomegalovirus-associated TCR beta chains were confirmed in vitro to be specific for cytomegalovirus antigens. When HLA alleles, especially DR and DQ, strongly co-occurred, attributing TCR associations to individual alleles was difficult. According to a later analysis, TCR association rates differed among HLA loci, with DRB1 alleles showing the most associated TCRs and HLA-C alleles showing the fewest. A later analysis found that HLA-associated TCR beta chains were more clonally expanded and had lower generation probabilities than equally common non-associated chains. It was suggested by the authors that the approach could potentially be generalized to other disease states and immunological phenotypes. Because HLA typing was unavailable for some donors at each locus, only the typed subset was used in association tests. A later analysis reported that several top co-occurrence clusters appeared linked to parvovirus B19, influenza, CMV and Epstein-Barr virus. Across donors, most TCR sequences were observed very rarely, whereas some public TCRs were present in many individuals. Broadly in line with IMGT annotations, most TCR beta V segments showed up in productive rearrangements about 90% or about 30% of the time in an earlier analysis of a few hundred of the donors. An association between a missense DCLRE1C variant and V-gene and J-gene trimming of TCR beta chains was found in a later genetic analysis and replicated in an independent cohort. In a later analysis, most CMV-associated TCR beta chains were found to appear HLA-restricted, with HLA associations seemingly driven largely by CMV exposure. Linkage disequilibrium might explain the correlated functional status among segregating V segments, but an unknown experimental factor could not be ruled out. For the cohort, immune exposure information was limited to CMV serostatus. In a later analysis, 16,951 TCR beta sequences were associated with specific HLA alleles at a false discovery rate of 0.05. Only TCR beta chains were sequenced in this cohort, and the absence of alpha or paired-chain data limited detectable features. Presence/absence analyses assumed roughly uniform sequencing depth across donors, an assumption that may not hold. A group of highly shared sequence variants was considered likely to be a technical artifact of the sequencing pipeline. In a later genetic analysis, fewer N-insertions in productive TCRs were reported among donors in an Asian-associated ancestry cluster than the approximately 710-donor mean. The study listed 150 to 200 TCR beta chains as associated with cytomegalovirus. Because the 87-base-pair reads could not distinguish some IMGT-functional V segments, including TRBV6-2 and TRBV6-3, those segments were excluded. Cytomegalovirus status was reported to be diagnosed by the classifier with high specificity and sensitivity in both the original and validation cohorts. About 17 rarely observed V segments, including chromosome 9 orphons, were excluded from the earlier analysis of approximately 500 of the donors because counts were too low.

Library preparation was by the immunoSEQ multiplex PCR assay. For the multiplex PCR, a mixture combining 60 forward primers for TCR Vbeta segments and 13 reverse primers for TCR Jbeta segments was used. Amplification of the CDR3 region of rearranged TCR beta genes was performed with a multiplex PCR assay on genomic DNA. On the Illumina HiSeq System, the amplified TCR beta libraries were sequenced as 87-base-pair reads. The original pipeline was this. A later analysis counted about 80 million unique TCR beta chains across the 650 to 700 repertoires, and 10 million to 12 million of these chains were shared by at least two donors. Raw reads were error-corrected and collapsed into unique sequences by a nearest-neighbor algorithm in which closely related sequences were merged to remove PCR and sequencing errors. V, D and J gene segments were assigned by aligning CDR3 sequences to IMGT reference sequences. For a sequence to be retained, a match of at least six nucleotides to both a V gene segment and a J gene segment was required. A rearrangement counted as productive if the CDR3 had no stop codons and remained in frame with V and J, and every other rearrangement counted as non-productive. CDR3 was defined according to IMGT convention as the region running from the second conserved V-encoded cysteine to the conserved J-encoded phenylalanine. Sequences without an unambiguous match to a single V gene segment were excluded from the earlier analysis of about 640 of the donors. An earlier analysis of roughly 590 of the donors called V segments functional above 56.7% productive rearrangements and segregating when the between-donor standard deviation exceeded 5%. To diagnose cytomegalovirus status from the catalog of TCR beta chain sequences, a statistical classification framework was built. A later analysis assigned V and J genes by comparing TCR nucleotide sequences with IMGT/GENE-DB human TR gene sequences. A later analysis assigned CDR3 sequences and most-parsimonious VDJ recombination scenarios with the TCRdist pipeline. In a later analysis, every TCR beta chain was defined by the combination of its CDR3 amino acid sequence and its V-gene family, and reads without a unique V-gene family were dropped. To address suspected cross-contamination and a sequencing artifact, a later analysis removed 592 highly shared, low-generation-probability nucleotide sequences. A later analysis calculated a clonal expansion index for each public chain from normalized within-repertoire ranks of inferred template counts. In a later analysis, generation probabilities were computed with a VDJ recombination model fitted to out-of-frame rearrangements, and the resulting probabilities were checked against IGoR. Hypergeometric tests were used in a later analysis to score TCR-TCR, TCR-HLA and TCR-CMV co-occurrence, with a repertoire-size bias correction applied to the TCR pairs. To estimate false discovery rates, a later analysis permuted the HLA or CMV assignments 20 times. In a later analysis, co-occurring TCRs were grouped using DBSCAN, and TCRdist sequence similarity was added for clustering within HLA-allele-positive subsets. Co-occurrence clustering excluded repertoires with fewer than 30,000 or more than 120,000 public chains, plus five with anomalous nucleotide sharing. TCRdb took this table from immuneACCESS and kept in-frame rearrangements with V and J called. Such tables lack part of the clones; where checked against another copy, unresolved V genes explain under half of the gap, and the rest is unexplained. V, J and clone size are those of that table, while D and trimming were read from the DNA. The sample table shows roughly 200,000 clones, and about 77% are seen once. Clones ranked in the top ten supply approximately 2.9% of the sample.

CDR1 is given as SGHTA and CDR2 as FQGTGA, both from the germline V gene. There are 16 amino acids in the CDR3, from cysteine to phenylalanine inclusive. The only DNA kept is the CDR3, 48 bases in frame from the first base. The V end loses 0 bases and the J end loses 8 bases, and a stretch of 17 bases separates them. The origin of this receptor is a female donor in good health and CMV-seronegative. The sequencing input was PBMCs. The sequence links TRBV7-3 to TRBJ2-1; perhaps TRBD2 is the D gene, with 6 bases matching. The CDR3: CASSLTGGPPGDEQFF. The nucleotides are TGTGCCAGCAGCTTAACTGGAGGGCCACCGGGTGATGAGCAGTTCTTC.